Sequencing of this TCR beta chain was carried out in a study of a mutant IDH1 vaccine in newly diagnosed glioma (dated by TCRdb to the early 2020s). At the level of the whole study: Vaccination began 4-6 weeks after radiotherapy alone, or alongside temozolomide cycles in the chemotherapy-containing groups. The roughly 33 treated patients were about 60% male and around 40% female, with a mean age of about 38 years. Before enrollment, patients had received standard therapy of radiotherapy alone, temozolomide alone, or radiochemotherapy with temozolomide; most received the combination. The week-35 safety follow-up took place at visit V12, and the week-47 end of study took place at visit V13. Peripheral blood was drawn at six visits: V03 (baseline), V05, V07, V10, V12 and V13. Longitudinal TCRB deep sequencing was performed for roughly 27 treated patients wherever samples were available for exploratory analyses. The research as a whole found: No apparent relationship was observed between pseudoprogression and alterations in the top peripheral T cell clonotypes detected by TCRB sequencing. PBMC samples for TCRB deep sequencing were selected based on availability. Immune responses induced by the vaccine were seen in 90% to 95% of patients across multiple MHC alleles. The authors stated that sample limitations prevented analyses of patient blood samples from being reproduced.

Reading from cysteine to phenylalanine, the CDR3 counts 15 amino acids. Kept here is only the CDR3 DNA, which spans 45 bases and is read in frame from base 1. From a lookup of the germline V gene (reference sequence), CDR1 and CDR2 are SEHNR and FQNEAQ. Trimming removed 0 bases from V and 2 bases from J, leaving 11 bases between the germline ends. Libraries came from the immunoSEQ multiplex PCR assay. The hsTCRB Kit was used according to the manufacturer's protocol to amplify rearranged TCR beta chain sequences. TCRB libraries were sequenced on an Illumina MiSeq. As for the original processing: The proprietary platform of the kit vendor was used for demultiplexing, trimming and gene mapping. TCRdb stores this immuneACCESS table with in-frame sequences only. Part of the clones is absent; in the studies checked, under half of the shortfall reflects unresolved V genes, and no reason is known for the rest. That table is the source of V, J and clone size, and D and trimming were worked out from the DNA. The sample table records 40,000 to 55,000 clones; about 79% of these occur just once. Roughly an eighth of the sample is held by the ten biggest clonotypes.

The sample's time point label, decoded: week 35, safety follow-up. Each vaccine dose, consisting of 300 ug of a 20-mer mutant IDH1 peptide in Montanide, was administered subcutaneously with topical imiquimod. Eight vaccinations were administered to patients in weeks 1, 3, 5, 7, 11, 15, 19 and 23, corresponding to visits V03 through V10. The donors had newly diagnosed IDH1-mutant astrocytomas of WHO grade 3 or 4 that showed loss of nuclear ATRX. The samples were drawn from NOA16, a multicentre, single-arm, open-label phase I trial in Germany that tested a mutant IDH1 peptide vaccine in humans for the first time. Genomic DNA for TCRB sequencing was extracted from EDTA blood using the DNeasy Blood and Tissue Kit. Details on this clone: The antigen it binds to is not known. Base qualities were left out, and no much larger clone turns up one base away.

Rearrangement joined TRBV7-9 to TRBJ2-7, with the D gene not clear enough to name. This receptor was taken from a middle-aged man with glioma. The source was PBMCs, collected from a glioma patient whose treatment included an IDH1 peptide vaccine. The DNA is as follows: TGTGCCAGCAGCTTAGCCGAGACTGGCCCCTACGAGCAGTACTTC. It translates to CASSLAETGPYEQYF. Extended through the reference TRBV7-9 and TRBJ2-7 proteins, this CDR3 yields the full variable domain: DTGVSQNPRHKITKRGQNVTFRCDPISEHNRLYWYRQTLGQGPEFLTYFQNEAQLEKSRLLSDRFSAERPKGSFSTLEIQRTEQGDSAMYLCASSLAETGPYEQYFGPGTRLTVT.